Listed here is a single T cell receptor (beta chain). The data were taken from a study of T-cell reconstitution after alpha-beta-depleted transplantation in children. V lost 6 bases and J lost 0, with 5 bases in between. The CDR3 runs 12 residues. Germline assignment: CDR1 SEHNR and CDR2 FQNEAQ (reference sequence). A TCRbeta library incorporating unique molecular identifiers was prepared. TCRdb recomputed calls from the PCR reads with MiXCR, one row per CDR3 protein. The sample holds 150,000 to 200,000 distinct CDR3 sequences, 6% to 7% seen once. The chain recombines TRBV7-9 with TRBJ1-1; D is unresolved. The sequences come from PBMCs from the stem cell graft donor, collected from the stem cell graft. This clonotype originated in a human donor who donated a stem cell graft to a child with Wiskott-Aldrich syndrome. The CDR3 DNA reads as TGTGCCAGCAGACCCATGAACACTGAAGCTTTCTTT. As protein: CASRPMNTEAFF. Variable domain in full (rest from reference TRBV7-9 and TRBJ1-1): DTGVSQNPRHKITKRGQNVTFRCDPISEHNRLYWYRQTLGQGPEFLTYFQNEAQLEKSRLLSDRFSAERPKGSFSTLEIQRTEQGDSAMYLCASRPMNTEAFFGQGTRLTVV.